The 2 T cell receptor beta chains presented below share a single source sample, sequenced in a study of T cells in Graves' hyperthyroidism and ophthalmopathy. Researchers amplified the TCR beta CDR3 regions from RNA transcripts. HTBI primers were used for first-round RT-PCR of the TCR CDR3. MiXCR, run by TCRdb on the multiplex PCR reads, gives a single entry per CDR3 protein. The sample includes some 550,000 distinct CDR3 sequences, roughly a sixth of them seen just once. Sequenced sample: blood. These receptors were taken from a woman aged 40 to 50 with Graves' ophthalmopathy.

CDR3 DNA: TGTGCCAGCAGTTTGGAACTATTCTACAATGAGCAGTTCTTC. This gives the protein CASSLELFYNEQFF. The chain recombines TRBV12-3 or TRBV12-4 with TRBJ2-1; D is unresolved. Trimming took off 3 bases at V and 3 bases at J, with 9 bases between the two ends. The CDR3 totals 14 residues.

The chain joins TRBV7-2 to TRBJ2-5; the D is unclear. CDR1 is SGHTA and CDR2 is FQGNSA in the germline V gene. With 1 base removed from V and 5 bases from J, the gap between germline ends came to 8 bases. The CDR3 totals 13 residues. In nucleotides, the CDR3 is TGTGCCAGCAGCTTAGGGATATACGAGACCCAGTACTTC. The encoded protein is CASSLGIYETQYF.